Listed here is a single TCR beta chain. The target antigen is unknown. These data originate in a study of OX40 agonist ivuxolimab in advanced cancers. Study summary: Those enrolled were less than 85% male, with a mean age of around 60 years and ages from roughly 23 to 79.

There are 15 residues in the CDR3. In germline, CDR1 is SGHDT, CDR2 YYEEEE. The V end lost 3 bases, the J end lost 1 base, and 11 bases lay between the germline ends. Study-wide results and caveats: Expansion of clones was among the lowest in partial responders at 0.1-3.0 mg/kg.

Autoimmune disease history or systemic immunosuppression disqualified patients. Baseline, cycle 4 day 1, and cycle 7 day 1 were the blood sampling points. Using immunoSEQ multiplex PCR, the repertoire was profiled, and TCRdb retains in-frame clones only, with some absent. The table shows more than 20,000 clones, with about 79% occurring only once. The genes are TRBV5-6 and TRBJ1-5; tentatively, D is TRBD1 (6 bases). This receptor was obtained from an adult with an advanced solid tumor such as melanoma, head and neck, liver or kidney cancer. The sequencing here drew on CD4+ or CD8+ T cells sorted from blood, taken in a trial of the OX40 agonist ivuxolimab. As DNA, the CDR3 is TGTGCCAGCAGCTCAGGGGTAGGGAGCAATCAGCCCCAGCATTTT. It yields the protein CASSSGVGSNQPQHF.